The 26 T cell receptor beta chains presented below share a single source sample, sequenced in a study of blood T cell repertoires in COVID-19. The protocol was immunoSEQ multiplex PCR, while the TCRdb copy is restricted to in-frame clones and leaves out a portion. Of around 81,000 clones in the sample, 70% to 80% were seen once. Sequenced: peripheral blood. These receptors were obtained from a human donor in a cohort sampled during active COVID-19.

The chain recombines TRBV5-4 with TRBJ2-5, with D tentatively TRBD1 (6 bases). Germline V lookup: CDR1 SGHNT, CDR2 YYREEE (reference sequence). CDR3 length: 16 amino acids. Trimming took 4 bases from V and 5 from J, leaving 21 bases between them. CDR3 protein: CASSLSSRGGYETQYF. The CDR3 bases are TGTGCCAGCAGCCTGAGCTCCAGGGGCGGGTATGAGACCCAGTACTTC.

The gene calls are TRBV28 and TRBJ1-1; TRBD1 might be the D (6 bases). The germline gives CDR1 MDHEN, CDR2 SYDVKM. The V end was cut by 4 bases, the J end by 0 bases, with 15 bases between. This CDR3 contains 16 residues. DNA for the CDR3: TGTGCCAGCAGTTCGTTCGGGGGGCGCCTGAACACTGAAGCTTTCTTT. Translating gives CASSSFGGRLNTEAFF. The full variable domain, its missing parts supplied by reference TRBV28 and TRBJ1-1, is DVKVTQSSRYLVKRTGEKVFLECVQDMDHENMFWYRQDPGLGLRLIYFSYDVKMKEKGDIPEGYSVSREKKERFSLILESASTNQTSMYLCASSSFGGRLNTEAFFGQGTRLTVV.

The V gene is TRBV7-8, the J gene TRBJ1-3; 9 bases are shared with TRBD1. The CDR3 consists of 14 residues. Per the germline V gene, CDR1 is SGHVS and CDR2 is FQNEAQ. J lost 11 bases, V lost 1 base, and 6 bases had no gene match. CDR3: CASSLVQQGAAIYF. The CDR3 nucleotides read TGTGCCAGCAGCTTAGTCCAACAGGGGGCGGCCATATATTTT.

The chain couples TRBV5-1 to TRBJ2-1, with D perhaps matching TRBD2 (6 bases). V was cut by 4 bases and J by 6 bases, with 14 bases left in between. Germline CDR1 SGHRS, CDR2 YFSETQ. This CDR3 comprises 14 residues. CDR3 sequence (DNA): TGCGCCAGCAGCCTCACCGGGACTCCCAATGAGCAGTTCTTC. Its protein product is CASSLTGTPNEQFF.

The table lists this clone with a count of one. V is TRBV7-2 and J is TRBJ2-2; the match to TRBD2 covers 9 bases. Germline CDR1 and CDR2: SGHTA and FQGNSA. The CDR3 extends over 17 amino acids. V dropped 4 bases and J dropped 4; count of bases not matched to a gene: 10. Written as DNA, the CDR3 is TGTGCCAGCAGCTCCCATTCGGCTAGCGGGGCCACCGGGGAGCTGTTTTTT. This encodes CASSSHSASGATGELFF.

The chain has TRBV5-4 and TRBJ2-5; 9 bases are a match to TRBD2. The CDR3 length is 14 residues. V shed 2 bases, J shed 4 bases, and the junction held 3 bases outside the gene matches. The germline gives CDR1 SGHNT, CDR2 YYREEE (reference sequence). The CDR3 nucleotides are TGTGCCAGCAGCTTACCGGGACTAGCAGAGACCCAGTACTTC. Translating gives CASSLPGLAETQYF.

The V and J genes are TRBV6-5 and TRBJ1-1; D unclear. The CDR3 runs to 15 residues. The germline V gene has CDR1 MNHEY and CDR2 SVGAGI. Trimming stripped 6 bases from V and 0 bases from J, with 14 bases between. The CDR3 DNA reads as TGTGCCAGCAGACCCCCTGGAGGCGTGAACACTGAAGCTTTCTTT. Its protein is CASRPPGGVNTEAFF.

The V gene is TRBV7-2, the J gene TRBJ2-1, with D possibly matching TRBD2 (6 bases). This CDR3 contains 12 residues. V was trimmed by 4 bases and J by 10 bases, leaving 11 bases between them. Germline values: CDR1 SGHTA, CDR2 FQGNSA. In DNA, the CDR3 is TGTGCCAGCAGCTCCGGGAGTAAAGAGCAGTTCTTC. Translation gives CASSSGSKEQFF.

The chain combines TRBV24-1 with TRBJ1-2; 7 positions agree with TRBD1. Germline loops: CDR1 KGHDR, CDR2 SFDVKD. Trimming took 7 bases from V and 4 from J; bases not matched to a gene: 5. The CDR3 is made up of 13 amino acids. The CDR3: CATSRQGSYGYTF. In nucleotides, the CDR3 is TGTGCCACCAGCAGACAGGGTAGCTATGGCTACACCTTC.

The chain is built from TRBV3-1 (or the pseudogene TRBV3-2) and TRBJ2-1; 8 bases are a match to TRBD2. Losses at the gene ends were 0 bases for V and 7 bases for J; bases not matched to a gene: 8. The CDR3 sequence is 16 residues long. Germline lookup yields CDR1 LGHDT and CDR2 YNNKEL (reference sequence). The CDR3 spells CASSQDLGGARNEQFF. CDR3 coding DNA: TGTGCCAGCAGCCAAGATCTCGGGGGGGCACGGAATGAGCAGTTCTTC.

This chain connects TRBV9 to TRBJ1-1, with D possibly being TRBD1 (6 bases). Trimming pared 0 bases from V and 6 bases from J, leaving 15 bases between. The CDR3 extends over 15 amino acids. CDR1 is SGDLS, CDR2 YYNGEE, per germline. CDR3 DNA: TGTGCCAGCAGCGTAGTTGGGGGCGGGGGCGCTGAAGCTTTCTTT. This codes for CASSVVGGGGAEAFF.

The chain couples TRBV9 to TRBJ1-6; D unresolved. The V end lost 3 bases, the J end lost 1 base, and 8 bases lay between the germline ends. CDR1 SGDLS and CDR2 YYNGEE come from the germline V gene. This CDR3 region has 15 residues. This chain's CDR3 is CASSARGSYNSPLHF. The CDR3 DNA reads TGTGCCAGCAGCGCACGAGGATCCTATAATTCACCCCTCCACTTT.

The chain employs TRBV6-2 or TRBV6-3 and TRBJ1-2; maybe TRBD1 (6 bases). From germline, CDR1 is MNHEY and CDR2 SVGEGT. The CDR3 is 14 amino acids. The ends were cut back, 5 bases at V and 3 bases at J, with 13 bases in the middle. The DNA of the CDR3 is TGTGCCAGCAGTCCGCAGGGGCCTGACTATGGCTACACCTTC. Encoded protein: CASSPQGPDYGYTF.

This rearrangement joins TRBV7-3 to TRBJ2-2, with TRBD2 matching over 8 bases. V lost 5 bases, J lost 0 bases, and 5 bases stayed unmatched. Looked up from germline, CDR1 is SGHTA and CDR2 is FQGTGA. The CDR3 consists of 16 residues. The CDR3 is CASSTYGRANTGELFF. The CDR3 coding sequence is TGTGCCAGCAGCACCTACGGGAGGGCGAACACCGGGGAGCTGTTTTTT.

V usage is TRBV5-1 and J usage is TRBJ2-3; TRBD2 aligns across 7 bases. Unmatched junction bases numbered 10, after V lost 0 bases and J lost 0 bases. The length of the CDR3 is 18 residues. Germline V gene sequence: CDR1 SGHRS, CDR2 YFSETQ. The CDR3 here is CASSLAGVAGSSTDTQYF. CDR3 nucleotides: TGCGCCAGCAGCTTGGCCGGGGTAGCGGGCTCTAGCACAGATACGCAGTATTTT.

This chain connects TRBV7-2 to TRBJ2-7; a weak D match, TRBD1 (5 bases). The CDR3 totals 11 residues. Trimming shortened V by 5 bases and J by 7 bases, and 9 bases separated the two germline ends. CDR1 is SGHTA and CDR2 is FQGNSA in the germline V gene. CDR3 nucleotides: TGTGCCAGCAGCGCAGGGTGGGAGCAGTACGTC. Protein sequence: CASSAGWEQYV.

This clone was detected only a few times. The V gene is TRBV15, the J gene TRBJ2-3, with 7 bases fitting TRBD1. CDR3 size: 14 residues. Looked up from germline, CDR1 is LNHNV and CDR2 is YYDKDF (reference sequence). Trimming removed 3 bases from V and 3 bases from J; junction bases left unmatched: 3. As DNA, the CDR3 is TGTGCCACCAGCAGGGGACAGATTACAGATACGCAGTATTTT. Its translation is CATSRGQITDTQYF.

This chain connects TRBV7-9 to TRBJ1-5, with D possibly matching TRBD1 (5 bases). Between the trimmed V and J ends, which lost 4 bases and 9 bases, there was a span of 19 bases. This CDR3 comprises 15 residues. Germline loops: CDR1 SEHNR, CDR2 FQNEAQ (reference sequence). The chain's CDR3 is CASSSRAGFDRPQHF. CDR3 DNA sequence: TGTGCCAGCAGCTCTAGGGCAGGGTTTGATCGGCCCCAGCATTTT.

This chain uses TRBV7-9 with TRBJ1-2; TRBD1 aligns across 9 bases. Germline V gene lookup returns CDR1 SEHNR and CDR2 FQNEAQ (reference sequence). The CDR3 contains 15 residues. Unmatched junction bases numbered 6, after V lost 5 bases and J lost 2 bases. The CDR3 loop is CASSPRQGVNYGYTF. DNA for the CDR3: TGTGCCAGCAGCCCCAGACAGGGGGTAAACTATGGCTACACCTTC.

The CDR3 sequence: CASSSTGGPLGPYF. Here the CDR3 DNA reads TGTGCCAGCAGCTCCACGGGCGGGCCCCTAGGACCGTATTTT. This chain joins TRBV21-1 and TRBJ2-3; the table's D call, TRBD2, was not checked against the DNA. TRBV21-1 represents a pseudogene. There are 14 residues in the CDR3.

V usage is TRBV7-9 and J usage is TRBJ1-2; TRBD1 agrees at 7 bases. Germline assignment: CDR1 SEHNR and CDR2 FQNEAQ (reference sequence). V shed 9 bases, J shed 4 bases, and the junction held 5 bases outside the gene matches. The CDR3 contains 12 residues. In nucleotides, the CDR3 is TGTGCCAGTACCAGGACAGGCTATGGCTACACCTTC. Translation: CASTRTGYGYTF.

The chain couples TRBV9 to TRBJ1-2; D not resolved. Trimming pared 3 bases from V and 4 bases from J, leaving 10 bases between. This CDR3 spans 13 amino acids. CDR1 is SGDLS, CDR2 YYNGEE, per germline. CDR3 sequence: CASSARVSYGYTF. DNA for the CDR3: TGTGCCAGCAGCGCCCGGGTGAGCTATGGCTACACCTTC.

This chain uses TRBV7-2 with TRBJ2-5; 8 bases match TRBD2. J lost 4 bases, V lost 3 bases, and 7 bases had no gene match. The CDR3 extends over 15 amino acids. The germline V gene has CDR1 SGHTA and CDR2 FQGNSA. Written as DNA, the CDR3 is TGTGCCAGCAGCTTTGCGGGGGGCCGAAGAGAGACCCAGTACTTC. Its protein is CASSFAGGRRETQYF.

The V and J genes are TRBV28 and TRBJ2-7; 9 bases agree with TRBD1. Germline values: CDR1 MDHEN, CDR2 SYDVKM. This CDR3 comprises 14 residues. V lost 6 bases and J lost 6; bases outside the gene matches: 9. CDR3 amino acids: CASSRDRVRSEQYF. The CDR3 DNA follows: TGTGCCAGCAGCCGGGACAGGGTCCGTTCCGAGCAGTACTTC.

The genes are TRBV15 and TRBJ2-4; possibly TRBD2 for D (5 bases). This CDR3 has 16 residues. The germline V gene has CDR1 LNHNV and CDR2 YYDKDF (reference sequence). The V end lost 3 bases, the J end lost 1 base, and 13 bases lay between the germline ends. In nucleotides, the CDR3 is TGTGCCACCAGCAGGGGGATCCGGGATGCCAAAAACATTCAGTACTTC. It translates to CATSRGIRDAKNIQYF.

This clone appeared many times. This rearrangement joins TRBV30 to TRBJ2-2; D unclear. Germline loops: CDR1 GTSNPN, CDR2 SVGIG (reference sequence). V dropped 4 bases and J dropped 1 base, with 4 bases sitting between them. This CDR3 is 12 amino acids long. The CDR3, as DNA: TGTGCCTGGACACAGAACACCGGGGAGCTGTTTTTT. The encoded protein is CAWTQNTGELFF.